This T cell receptor beta chain was sequenced in a study of T-cell reconstitution after alpha-beta-depleted transplantation in children. Researchers prepared the TCRbeta library using unique molecular identifiers, the study reports. TCRdb re-called the PCR reads with MiXCR, one entry per CDR3 protein. There are 700,000 to 950,000 distinct CDR3 sequences in the sample; less than 20% occur only once, and around 5.3% lies in the top ten. Germline CDR1 and CDR2: SGHRS and YFSETQ. Trimming at V came to 1 base and at J to 5 bases, leaving 4 bases not matched to a gene. The CDR3 is 16 amino acids. This clonotype was detected only a few times. Its antigen is not identified. Study results and caveats: Hyperexpanded clones declined; after one year, newly produced T cells mostly supplied diversity. The origin of alpha-beta T cells about two months after transplant was reportedly several hundred expanded graft clones.

The receptor comes from a male patient between 5 and 17 years old who had a stem cell transplant for acute lymphoblastic leukemia, so the T cells may come from the graft donor. The rearrangement joins TRBV5-1 to TRBJ2-2; 11 nucleotides agree with TRBD2. The sample in question was PBMCs, mostly from graft donor cells, obtained 360 days after TCRalphabeta/CD19-depleted stem cell transplant. CDR3 sequence (DNA): TGCGCCAGCAGCTTGACGACTAGCGGGATGACCGGGGAGCTGTTTTTT. The encoded protein is CASSLTTSGMTGELFF. Using reference TRBV5-1 and TRBJ2-2 for the parts outside the CDR3, the full variable domain is KAGVTQTPRYLIKTRGQQVTLSCSPISGHRSVSWYQQTPGQGLQFLFEYFSETQRNKGNFPGRFSGRQFSNSRSEMNVSTLELGDSALYLCASSLTTSGMTGELFFGEGSRLTVL.